The present entry profiles one T cell receptor (beta chain) with its context. This specimen comes from a study of spatial heterogeneity in lung cancer. TCRdb passed the 5' RACE reads through MiXCR, listing each CDR3 protein once. The sample lists about 45,000 distinct CDR3 sequences, approximately 6.8% occurring once. Sample time point: sample taken at primary tumor resection. Unsorted tumor, nontumor lung tissue or cryopreserved PBMC supplied the whole RNA. The receptor's source is a female donor with early-stage non-small cell lung cancer. This specimen consisted of PBMCs, obtained at surgery.

The CDR3 region has the DNA TGTGCCAGTCGAAGGGTCCCGAACACTGAAGCTTTCTTT. Residues: CASRRVPNTEAFF. The gene calls are TRBV19 and TRBJ1-1; no clear D gene. V was cut by 8 bases and J by 1 base, with 11 bases left in between. Per germline, CDR1 LNHDA and CDR2 SQIVND (reference sequence). The CDR3 spans 13 residues.